The rows below give T cell receptor beta chains drawn from one sample of a study of blood T cell repertoires in COVID-19. Measured with immunoSEQ multiplex PCR; TCRdb has only the in-frame clones, and not every one. The table has about 480,000 clones, around nine tenths seen once; the top ten hold 7.8%. The sequencing sample was made of peripheral blood. The origin of the receptors is a woman aged 45-65 years with COVID-19, enrolled during active disease. Both conserved end residues are part of each CDR3. The order of the fields is V gene, J gene, D gene, clone size, CDR3 DNA, CDR3 protein. The D gene is left open where the match is weak. Clone sizes are given selectively: once, few, many, or a class where the clone is expanded.

TRBV28	TRBJ2-7	-	-	TGTGCCAGCAGTCCACCGGGGGACTACGAGCAGTACTTC	CASSPPGDYEQYF
TRBV29-1	TRBJ2-7	-	-	TGCAGCGTTGAGCGTGGCTACGAGCAGTACTTC	CSVERGYEQYF
TRBV5-1	TRBJ2-4	-	-	TGCGCCAGCAGCTTGGACGGACAGCTAGCCAAAAACATTCAGTACTTC	CASSLDGQLAKNIQYF
TRBV5-1	TRBJ1-5	TRBD1	-	TGCGCCAGCAGCCCCGGGACAGGCCAGGGCAATCAGCCCCAGCATTTT	CASSPGTGQGNQPQHF
TRBV5-4	TRBJ2-7	TRBD1	-	TGTGCCAGCAGCCGAGACAGGGGGGCGGGCGAGCAGTACTTC	CASSRDRGAGEQYF
TRBV11-2	TRBJ2-1	-	once	TGTGCCAGCAGCTTAGAGGCAGCAGGGGACAATGAGCAGTTCTTC	CASSLEAAGDNEQFF
TRBV6-5	TRBJ2-7	-	once	TGTGCCAGCAAGGCAGGGGGGTCCTACGAGCAGTACTTC	CASKAGGSYEQYF
TRBV29-1	TRBJ1-1	TRBD1	-	TGCAGCGCCCGGGACAGGGTGACGAACACTGAAGCTTTCTTT	CSARDRVTNTEAFF
TRBV6-5	TRBJ1-1	-	-	TGTGCCAGCAGTACTCTTCAGGCTATTGACACTGAAGCTTTCTTT	CASSTLQAIDTEAFF
TRBV15	TRBJ1-2	-	-	TGTGCCACCAGCAGAGACTACCAGGGCGGTGGAGGCTACACCTTC	CATSRDYQGGGGYTF
TRBV18	TRBJ1-1	-	-	TGTGCCAGCTCACAAGGGGCGAACACTGAAGCTTTCTTT	CASSQGANTEAFF
TRBV18	TRBJ1-1	-	-	TGTGCCAGCTCACCCGAACAGGGGAACACTGAAGCTTTCTTT	CASSPEQGNTEAFF
TRBV28	TRBJ1-2	TRBD1	once	TGTGCCAGCAGTCTTGGACAGGGTGACGGCTACACCTTC	CASSLGQGDGYTF
TRBV5-1	TRBJ1-2	-	-	TGCGCCAGCAGCTTGACCGCGGATGGCTACACCTTC	CASSLTADGYTF
TRBV18	TRBJ1-3	TRBD1	-	TGTGCCAGCTCACCCGACTTACAGGGGTCAGGTGGAAACACCATATATTTT	CASSPDLQGSGGNTIYF
TRBV10-3	TRBJ2-1	TRBD2	-	TGTGCCACCCAAATAGGGACTAGCTATAATGAGCAGTTCTTC	CATQIGTSYNEQFF